These 17 T cell receptor beta chains were sequenced from one sample in a study of T cell responses to AZD1222 COVID-19 vaccine. Repertoires were generated with immunoSEQ multiplex PCR, while TCRdb's copy carries only in-frame clones and drops some. The sample yields 90,000 to 150,000 clones, approximately 92% seen once. The source material was peripheral blood, sampled 28 days after the second AZD1222 dose. The receptors were gathered from an adult who received the AZD1222 COVID-19 vaccine.

The chain has TRBV28 and TRBJ1-5; 8 nucleotides match TRBD1. The CDR3 extends over 15 amino acids. With V trimmed by 5 bases and J by 2 bases, 5 bases remained unmatched. CDR1 and CDR2 from the germline V gene are MDHEN and SYDVKM. The CDR3 DNA sequence: TGTGCCAGCAGTGGGATGGGACAGGGCAATCAGCCCCAGCATTTT. Residues: CASSGMGQGNQPQHF.

This clone was counted a single time. V and J are TRBV18 and TRBJ1-5; D gene ambiguous. CDR1 is KGHSH, CDR2 LQKENI, per germline. The CDR3 consists of 14 residues. Trimming removed 6 bases from V and 5 bases from J, with 14 bases in between. The CDR3 sequence is CASSPSNGDQPQHF. DNA of the CDR3: TGTGCCAGCTCCCCTTCAAATGGGGATCAGCCCCAGCATTTT. The full variable domain, its missing parts supplied by reference TRBV18 and TRBJ1-5, is NAGVMQNPRHLVRRRGQEARLRCSPMKGHSHVYWYRQLPEEGLKFMVYLQKENIIDESGMPKERFSAEFPKEGPSILRIQQVVRGDSAAYFCASSPSNGDQPQHFGDGTRLSIL.

The J gene is TRBJ2-7, the V gene TRBV19; 9 bases map to TRBD2. V lost 3 bases and J lost 3; bases outside the gene matches: 6. The CDR3 is 15 residues long. Germline CDR1 is LNHDA and CDR2 is SQIVND (reference sequence). The chain's CDR3 is CASSILAGGFYEQYF. The CDR3 DNA sequence: TGTGCCAGTAGTATTTTGGCGGGAGGGTTCTACGAGCAGTACTTC.

The rearrangement joins TRBV3-1 (or the pseudogene TRBV3-2) to TRBJ1-4; D is perhaps TRBD1 (5 bases). The CDR3 is 15 residues long. Trimming shortened V by 0 bases and J by 8 bases, and 13 bases separated the two germline ends. Germline CDR1 LGHDT, CDR2 YNNKEL (reference sequence). The CDR3 spells CASSQEGTEKEKLFF. The CDR3, as DNA: TGTGCCAGCAGCCAAGAAGGGACGGAGAAGGAAAAACTGTTTTTT.

The chain joins TRBV6-5 to TRBJ1-2; no clear D. This CDR3 spans 11 amino acids. Germline V CDR1 and CDR2: MNHEY, SVGAGI. Trimming took off 6 bases at V and 5 bases at J, with 7 bases between the two ends. Here the CDR3 DNA reads TGTGCCAGCAGCGACCAATATGGCTACACCTTC. It is translated as CASSDQYGYTF.

CDR3: CASSDDRVGEKLFF. CDR3 nucleotides: TGTGCCAGCAGTGATGACAGGGTTGGAGAAAAACTGTTTTTT. This chain joins TRBV2 and TRBJ1-4; 7 bases line up with TRBD1. V lost 3 bases, J lost 8 bases, and 6 bases stayed unmatched. Per the germline V gene, CDR1 is SNHLY and CDR2 is FYNNEI. The CDR3 is made up of 14 amino acids. The full variable domain, with the rest looked up from reference TRBV2 and TRBJ1-4, is EPEVTQTPSHQVTQMGQEVILRCVPISNHLYFYWYRQILGQKVEFLVSFYNNEISEKSEIFDDQFSVERPDGSNFTLKIRSTKLEDSAMYFCASSDDRVGEKLFFGSGTQLSVL.

The chain couples TRBV12-3 or TRBV12-4 to TRBJ2-3; D assignment may be TRBD1 or TRBD2 (5 bases each). V was pared by 6 bases and J by 5 bases, with 9 bases between. CDR3 length: 12 residues. In DNA form, the CDR3 reads TGTGCCAGCAGCCCTGGGGGAGATACGCAGTATTTT. This codes for CASSPGGDTQYF.

The chain has TRBV7-2 and TRBJ1-5, with D perhaps TRBD1 (5 bases). CDR1 is SGHTA, CDR2 FQGNSA, per germline. This CDR3 is built from 15 residues. Trimming removed 1 base at V and 7 bases at J, with 14 bases between. This CDR3 reads CASSLVQGRKQPQHF. Here the CDR3 DNA reads TGTGCCAGCAGCTTAGTGCAGGGTCGAAAGCAGCCCCAGCATTTT.

The chain uses TRBV6-1 and TRBJ2-1; weak D call: TRBD2 (6 bases). Trimming cost V 2 bases and J 0 bases, with 14 bases left between them. The CDR3 totals 17 residues. CDR1 is MNHNS, CDR2 SASEGT, per germline. CDR3 amino acids: CASSEQERAISYNEQFF. The CDR3 DNA reads as TGTGCCAGCAGTGAACAAGAGCGGGCGATCTCCTACAATGAGCAGTTCTTC.

This clone showed up just a few times. The chain has TRBV27 and TRBJ2-5; D is ambiguous. Per the germline V gene, CDR1 is MNHEY and CDR2 is SMNVEV (reference sequence). Trimming shortened V by 8 bases and J by 4 bases, and 14 bases separated the two germline ends. The CDR3 contains 13 residues. The CDR3 sequence is CASRPTILETQYF. The CDR3 bases are TGTGCCAGCCGGCCGACAATACTAGAGACCCAGTACTTC.

This clone was picked up one time. The chain has TRBV5-1 and TRBJ2-2; no reliable D call. The CDR3 has 13 residues. The germline V gene encodes CDR1 SGHRS and CDR2 YFSETQ. V was cut by 0 bases and J by 4 bases, with 4 bases left in between. The CDR3: CASSLAVTGELFF. In DNA form, the CDR3 reads TGCGCCAGCAGCTTGGCCGTCACCGGGGAGCTGTTTTTT.

The V gene is TRBV5-1, the J gene TRBJ1-4; TRBD1 agrees at 7 bases. Germline V gene data show CDR1 as SGHRS and CDR2 as YFSETQ. CDR3 length: 15 residues. The trim removed 4 bases at V and 4 bases at J, leaving 7 bases unmatched. The DNA for the CDR3 is TGCGCCAGCAGCGGTCGGGACAGTCTTAATGAAAAACTGTTTTTT. Translation gives CASSGRDSLNEKLFF.

This chain connects TRBV7-6 to TRBJ1-2; D ambiguous. Germline V CDR1 and CDR2: SGHVS, FNYEAQ. The length of the CDR3 is 13 residues. V shed 1 base and J shed 6 bases, with 9 bases lying between them. CDR3 loop: CASSLDPGDGYTF. As DNA, the CDR3 is TGTGCCAGCAGCTTAGATCCTGGGGATGGCTACACCTTC.

This chain uses TRBV5-1 with TRBJ1-3, with TRBD1 identical over 7 bases. The CDR3 spans 15 residues. The ends lost 0 bases at V and 4 bases at J; junction bases unmatched: 4. The V gene's germline CDR1 is SGHRS and CDR2 YFSETQ. The CDR3 sequence is CASSLAGQAGNTIYF. The CDR3 DNA is TGCGCCAGCAGCTTGGCAGGACAGGCAGGAAACACCATATATTTT.

The chain couples TRBV6-5 to TRBJ1-5; TRBD1 matches 7 bases. The germline V gene has CDR1 MNHEY and CDR2 SVGAGI. The ends lost 2 bases at V and 5 bases at J; junction bases unmatched: 6. The CDR3 runs to 15 residues. The CDR3 DNA follows: TGTGCCAGCAGTTACGGGAGGGGGCGAGATCAGCCCCAGCATTTT. It yields the protein CASSYGRGRDQPQHF.

The V and J genes are TRBV5-4 and TRBJ1-6; 7 nucleotides agree with TRBD1. The V and J ends lost 5 bases and 8 bases, in that order; junction bases with no gene match: 10. This CDR3 comprises 15 residues. Germline CDR1 is SGHNT and CDR2 is YYREEE (reference sequence). CDR3 bases: TGTGCCAGCAGTCGTTTTGACAGGGACCATTCACCCCTCCACTTT. Translating gives CASSRFDRDHSPLHF.

CDR3 in amino acids: CASSQIYLVLGDNEQFF. CDR3 nucleotide sequence: TGCGCCAGCAGCCAAATTTACCTCGTCTTAGGTGACAATGAGCAGTTCTTC. This chain links TRBV4-1 with TRBJ2-1, with D unresolved. Germline loops: CDR1 MGHRA, CDR2 YSYEKL. This CDR3 has 17 residues. V shed 2 bases and J shed 5 bases, with 19 bases lying between them.